Listed below are T cell receptor beta chains from one sample, sequenced in a study of shared clonotypes between healthy human individuals. The data were produced by immunoSEQ multiplex PCR, yet TCRdb's version contains in-frame clones alone and is incomplete. The profile shows just under 350,000 clones, 73% of them singletons. Specimen: memory CD4+ T cells sorted from blood. These receptors all come from a man aged 25 to 45 in good health. The conserved cysteine and the conserved F or W are not part of the CDR3 here. Each record gives: V gene, clone size, J gene, CDR3 protein. Expanded clones are given a class, and other clones once, few, many or no size at all.

V: TRBV10-3
size: -
J: TRBJ1-1
CDR3: AISPGPNTEAF

V: TRBV7-6
size: -
J: TRBJ1-4
CDR3: ASSSDGANEKLF

V: TRBV30
size: -
J: TRBJ2-3
CDR3: AWSRQGGSGDTQY

V: TRBV18
size: many
J: TRBJ1-6
CDR3: ASSPLPQGYNSPLH

V: TRBV5-1
size: -
J: TRBJ1-2
CDR3: ASSWGGNYGYT

V: TRBV25-1
size: -
J: TRBJ1-3
CDR3: ASSGAYGIRRNTIY

V: TRBV6-1
size: -
J: TRBJ2-3
CDR3: ASSDDTDTQY

V: TRBV7-8
size: -
J: TRBJ2-1
CDR3: ASSRDLAGGWNEQF

V: TRBV4-3
size: -
J: TRBJ2-1
CDR3: ASSQGASGRPGYNEQF

V: TRBV7-9
size: -
J: TRBJ1-1
CDR3: ASSPGLGGTEAF

V: TRBV7-2
size: once
J: TRBJ1-2
CDR3: ASSLDTDYGYT

V: TRBV14
size: -
J: TRBJ2-5
CDR3: ASSLLSGMQETQY

V: TRBV7-3
size: -
J: TRBJ2-1
CDR3: ASSAAGTSSYNEQF

V: TRBV2
size: -
J: TRBJ2-1
CDR3: ASSLQGFGNEQF

V: TRBV18
size: once
J: TRBJ2-7
CDR3: ASSLRDEQY

V: TRBV11-2
size: -
J: TRBJ1-1
CDR3: ASSRPPTRPRGRAAEAF

V: TRBV6-5
size: -
J: TRBJ1-1
CDR3: ASSLGVGNTEAF

V: TRBV4-1
size: -
J: TRBJ2-3
CDR3: ASSQDASGRPTDTQY

V: TRBV6-1
size: -
J: TRBJ2-7
CDR3: ASSHRTGSYEQY

V: TRBV11-3
size: -
J: TRBJ2-7
CDR3: ASSHSGRAYEQY

V: TRBV29-1
size: -
J: TRBJ2-1
CDR3: SVVGRGDEQF

V: TRBV19
size: -
J: TRBJ2-7
CDR3: ASSLVGGSYEQY

V: TRBV11-2
size: -
J: TRBJ2-1
CDR3: ASSLNIDSYNEQF

V: TRBV25-1
size: -
J: TRBJ2-2
CDR3: ASSDLANTGELF

V: TRBV7-9
size: -
J: TRBJ2-3
CDR3: ASSPSGRDTQY

V: TRBV10-2
size: -
J: TRBJ2-5
CDR3: ASSLFYREPRETQY